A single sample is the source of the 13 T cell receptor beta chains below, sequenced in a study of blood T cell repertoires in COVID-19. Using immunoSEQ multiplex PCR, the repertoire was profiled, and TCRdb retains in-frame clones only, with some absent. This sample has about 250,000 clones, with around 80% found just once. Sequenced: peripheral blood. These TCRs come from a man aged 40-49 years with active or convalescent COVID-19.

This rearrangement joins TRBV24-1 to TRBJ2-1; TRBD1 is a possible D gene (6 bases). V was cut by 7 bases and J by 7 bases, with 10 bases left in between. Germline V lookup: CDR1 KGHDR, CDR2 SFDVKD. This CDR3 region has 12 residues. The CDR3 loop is CATSLRGNEQFF. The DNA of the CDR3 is TGTGCCACCAGCCTCAGGGGAAATGAGCAGTTCTTC.

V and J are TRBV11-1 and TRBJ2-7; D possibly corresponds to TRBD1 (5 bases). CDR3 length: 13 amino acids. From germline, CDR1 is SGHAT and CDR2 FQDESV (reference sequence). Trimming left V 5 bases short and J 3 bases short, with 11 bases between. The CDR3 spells CASSHDSIYEQYF. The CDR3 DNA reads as TGTGCCAGCAGCCATGACAGTATCTACGAGCAGTACTTC. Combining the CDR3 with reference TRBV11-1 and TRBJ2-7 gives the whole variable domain EAEVAQSPRYKITEKSQAVAFWCDPISGHATLYWYRQILGQGPELLVQFQDESVVDDSQLPKDRFSAERLKGVDSTLKIQPAELGDSAMYLCASSHDSIYEQYFGPGTRLTVT.

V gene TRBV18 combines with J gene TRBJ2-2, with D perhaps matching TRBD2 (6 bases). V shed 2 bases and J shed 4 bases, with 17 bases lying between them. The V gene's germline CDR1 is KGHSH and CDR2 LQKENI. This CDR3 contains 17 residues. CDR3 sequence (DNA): TGTGCCAGCTCACCAAAAACGGGAGCCTGGAGCACCGGGGAGCTGTTTTTT. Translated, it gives CASSPKTGAWSTGELFF.

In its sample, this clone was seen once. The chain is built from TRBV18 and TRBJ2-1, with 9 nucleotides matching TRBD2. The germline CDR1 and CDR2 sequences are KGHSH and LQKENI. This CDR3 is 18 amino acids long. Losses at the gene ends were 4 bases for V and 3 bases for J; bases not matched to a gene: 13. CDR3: CASSLLTSGTYSYNEQFF. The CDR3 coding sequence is TGTGCCAGCTCACTATTGACTAGCGGAACATACAGCTACAATGAGCAGTTCTTC.

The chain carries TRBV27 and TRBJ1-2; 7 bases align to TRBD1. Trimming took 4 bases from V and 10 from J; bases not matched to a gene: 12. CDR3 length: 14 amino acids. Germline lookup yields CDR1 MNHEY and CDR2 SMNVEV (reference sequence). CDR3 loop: CASSSPGQKKDYTF. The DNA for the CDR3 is TGTGCCAGCAGTTCCCCGGGACAGAAGAAAGACTACACCTTC.

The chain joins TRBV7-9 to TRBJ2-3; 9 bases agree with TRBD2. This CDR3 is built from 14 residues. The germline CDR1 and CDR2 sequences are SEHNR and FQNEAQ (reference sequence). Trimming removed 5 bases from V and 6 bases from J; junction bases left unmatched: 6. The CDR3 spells CASSEGLAQDTQYF. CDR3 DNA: TGTGCCAGCAGCGAAGGACTAGCGCAGGATACGCAGTATTTT.

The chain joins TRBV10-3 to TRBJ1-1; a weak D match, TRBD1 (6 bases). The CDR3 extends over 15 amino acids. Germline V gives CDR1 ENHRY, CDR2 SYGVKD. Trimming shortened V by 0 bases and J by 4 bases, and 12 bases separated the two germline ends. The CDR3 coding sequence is TGTGCCATCAGTGAGTCTTACAGGGTGGGCACTGAAGCTTTCTTT. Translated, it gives CAISESYRVGTEAFF.

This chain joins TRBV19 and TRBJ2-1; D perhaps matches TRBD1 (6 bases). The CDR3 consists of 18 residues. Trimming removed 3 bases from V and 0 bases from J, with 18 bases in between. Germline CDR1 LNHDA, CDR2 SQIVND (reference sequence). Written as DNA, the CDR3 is TGTGCCAGTAGTATCAGGGGCGGAGCCTTGAGCTCCTACAATGAGCAGTTCTTC. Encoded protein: CASSIRGGALSSYNEQFF.

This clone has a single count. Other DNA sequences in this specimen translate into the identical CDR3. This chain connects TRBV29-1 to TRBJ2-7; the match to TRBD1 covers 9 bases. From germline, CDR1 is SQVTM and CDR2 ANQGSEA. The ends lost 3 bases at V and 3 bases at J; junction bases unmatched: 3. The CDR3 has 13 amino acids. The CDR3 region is CSVDGTGRYEQYF. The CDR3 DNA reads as TGCAGCGTTGATGGGACAGGGCGCTACGAGCAGTACTTC.

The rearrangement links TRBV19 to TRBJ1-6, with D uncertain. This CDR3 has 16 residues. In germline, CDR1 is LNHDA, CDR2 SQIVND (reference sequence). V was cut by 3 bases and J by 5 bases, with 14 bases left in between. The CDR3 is CASSIMAVGDNSPLHF. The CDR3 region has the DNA TGTGCCAGTAGTATTATGGCCGTCGGAGATAATTCACCCCTCCACTTT.

CDR3 in amino acids: CASGLTGPQVNTEAFF. CDR3 in DNA: TGTGCTAGTGGTTTGACAGGGCCCCAGGTGAACACTGAAGCTTTCTTT. The chain has TRBV12-5 and TRBJ1-1, with D possibly TRBD1 on 6 matching bases. Per germline, CDR1 LGHNT and CDR2 FRNRAP. The V end lost 2 bases, the J end lost 0 bases, and 13 bases lay between the germline ends. This CDR3 is 16 amino acids long. Based on the CDR3 plus reference TRBV12-5 and TRBJ1-1, the full variable domain is DARVTQTPRHKVTEMGQEVTMRCQPILGHNTVFWYRQTMMQGLELLAYFRNRAPLDDSGMPKDRFSAEMPDATLATLKIQPSEPRDSAVYFCASGLTGPQVNTEAFFGQGTRLTVV.

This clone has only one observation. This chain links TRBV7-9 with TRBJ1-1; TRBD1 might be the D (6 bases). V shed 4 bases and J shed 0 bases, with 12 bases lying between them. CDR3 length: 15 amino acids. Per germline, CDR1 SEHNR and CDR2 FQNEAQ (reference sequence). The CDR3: CASSSSTGMNTEAFF. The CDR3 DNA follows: TGTGCCAGCAGCTCCTCAACAGGGATGAACACTGAAGCTTTCTTT. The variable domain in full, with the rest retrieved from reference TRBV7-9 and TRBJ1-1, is DTGVSQNPRHKITKRGQNVTFRCDPISEHNRLYWYRQTLGQGPEFLTYFQNEAQLEKSRLLSDRFSAERPKGSFSTLEIQRTEQGDSAMYLCASSSSTGMNTEAFFGQGTRLTVV.

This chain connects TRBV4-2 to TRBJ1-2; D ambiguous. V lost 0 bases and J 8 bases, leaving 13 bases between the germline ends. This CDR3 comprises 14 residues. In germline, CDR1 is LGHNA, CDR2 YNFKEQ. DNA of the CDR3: TGTGCCAGCAGCCAAGATTGGGGAGCAGAAGGCTACACCTTC. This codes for CASSQDWGAEGYTF.